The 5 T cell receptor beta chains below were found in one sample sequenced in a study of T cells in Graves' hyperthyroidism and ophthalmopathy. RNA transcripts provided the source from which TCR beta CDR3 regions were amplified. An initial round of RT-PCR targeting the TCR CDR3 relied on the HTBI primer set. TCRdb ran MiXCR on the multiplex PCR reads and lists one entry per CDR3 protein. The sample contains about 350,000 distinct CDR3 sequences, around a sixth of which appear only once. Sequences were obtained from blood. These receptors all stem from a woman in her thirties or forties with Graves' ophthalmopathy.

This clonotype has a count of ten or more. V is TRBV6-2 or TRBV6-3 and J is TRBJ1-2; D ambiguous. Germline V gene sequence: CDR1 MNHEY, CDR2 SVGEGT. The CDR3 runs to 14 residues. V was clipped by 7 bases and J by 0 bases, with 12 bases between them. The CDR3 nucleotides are TGTGCCAGCAAGTGGGCAAGGACTAACTATGGCTACACCTTC. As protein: CASKWARTNYGYTF.

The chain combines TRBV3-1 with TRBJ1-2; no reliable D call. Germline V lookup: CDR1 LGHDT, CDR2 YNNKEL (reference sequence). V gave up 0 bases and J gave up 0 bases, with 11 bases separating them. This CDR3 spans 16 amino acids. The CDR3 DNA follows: TGTGCCAGCAGCCAAGAGACCTCGCACCCTAACTATGGCTACACCTTC. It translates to CASSQETSHPNYGYTF.

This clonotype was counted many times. CDR3 sequence reads: CASSYSTGSGSGTGELFF. CDR3 bases: TGTGCCAGCAGTTACTCGACTGGTAGCGGGAGTGGCACCGGGGAGCTGTTTTTT. The V gene is TRBV6-2 or TRBV6-3, the J gene TRBJ2-2; 9 bases map to TRBD2. Germline loops: CDR1 MNHEY, CDR2 SVGEGT. Losses at the gene ends were 0 bases for V and 4 bases for J; bases not matched to a gene: 9. The CDR3 sequence is 18 residues long.

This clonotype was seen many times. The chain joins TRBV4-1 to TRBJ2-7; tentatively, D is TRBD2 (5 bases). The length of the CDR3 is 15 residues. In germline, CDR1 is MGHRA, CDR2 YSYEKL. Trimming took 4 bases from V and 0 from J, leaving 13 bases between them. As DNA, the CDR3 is TGCGCCAGCAGCCCTGAGGGAGCGAGCTCCTACGAGCAGTACTTC. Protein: CASSPEGASSYEQYF.

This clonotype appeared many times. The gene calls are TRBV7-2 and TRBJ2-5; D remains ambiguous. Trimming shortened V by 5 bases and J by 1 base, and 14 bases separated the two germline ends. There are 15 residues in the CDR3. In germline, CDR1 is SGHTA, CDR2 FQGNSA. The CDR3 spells CASSKTPDGQETQYF. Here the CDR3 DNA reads TGTGCCAGCAGCAAAACCCCGGACGGCCAAGAGACCCAGTACTTC.